These T cell receptor beta chains were read from a single sample in a study of naive and memory T cell subsets. TCRdb called the UMI-ligation and nested PCR reads again in MiXCR, with one record for every CDR3 protein. The table records around 140,000 distinct CDR3 sequences, approximately 20% of them present only once. Material: naive CD8+ T cells from blood. Source of these receptors: a human donor in good health. CDR3s include the opening cysteine and the closing phenylalanine or tryptophan.

cdr3_aa v_call
CASSQEGQNTEAFF TRBV4-3
CASSFDHMREKLFF TRBV7-9
CASGLVRDSFSYNEQFF TRBV12-5
CAWSPTAGFTEAFF TRBV30
CASSRYYPTNEKLFF TRBV4-1
CASSLLAGSTDTQYF TRBV28
CASSLEYGQMNTEAFF TRBV7-6
CASSLPGGSHQETQYF TRBV6-6
CASSQVGQIQETQYF TRBV14
CASSVPSGISSRF TRBV28
CASSSLRGGSPGDYEQYF TRBV28
CASSQEGTDNEQFF TRBV4-1
CASSPTGLLIPYEQYF TRBV7-2
CASSQDPRDPEFF TRBV4-1
CASSASDFSGTSGLNEQFF TRBV9
CASSQEWVWNQPQHF TRBV4-3
CATSTSPSPAYEQYF TRBV15
CASSLSGRVAMEQFF TRBV7-2
CASSSGVPYTDTQYF TRBV12-3/TRBV12-4
CASREGADYEQYF TRBV5-1
CASSLNLGLHSYEQYF TRBV7-9
CASSVEDRLNEKLFF TRBV9
CASSQDGRISIRGEQFF TRBV4-2
CASRGALETQYF TRBV12-3/TRBV12-4
CASSSLAARSDTEAFF TRBV19
CASSLDVGTNTEAFF TRBV7-9
CASSFEGFAGELVF TRBV28
CASSFGPDSYEQYF TRBV27
CASSSPSSSNTGELFF TRBV13
CASRGQGKENIQYF TRBV7-3
CSAKTSSSYEQYF TRBV29-1
CASSLRSRKLEAFF TRBV7-9
CASTPGGSYNEQFF TRBV27
CASSPYSVNYEQYF TRBV4-1
CASSEAGTSAYEQYF TRBV6-1
CASSQDVQGGDEAFF TRBV4-3
CASSLAPTSVSYEQYF TRBV28
CASSWDPGTSGLKQYF TRBV28
CASSLTGGSRPEAFF TRBV11-2
CASSFSDEQFF TRBV13
CASSSSATGAHEQYF TRBV7-9
CASRTGLYSEAFF TRBV2
CASSQVTGGVYNEQFF TRBV14
CASSGDRELADTQYF TRBV6-2/TRBV6-3
CANGQGNSPLHF TRBV6-6
CASSKAPGVGLGETQYF TRBV28
CASSELGTYEQYF TRBV2
CASSRTVHNEQFF TRBV7-6
CASSIHSLYNEQFF TRBV19
CASSPTGGQGYEQYF TRBV4-1
CASMESLAGDNEQFF TRBV28
CASSVRPTWDVGDIQYF TRBV9
CAISEGAVRNTDTQYF TRBV10-3
CSARGSGHRGDYGYTF TRBV20-1
CATSRDRVLAGVNEQFF TRBV15
CASSQDQAHDTGELFF TRBV3-1
CSVLSGQGLFTDTQYF TRBV29-1
CSVVGFYEQYF TRBV29-1
CASSTVASYGYTF TRBV6-2/TRBV6-3